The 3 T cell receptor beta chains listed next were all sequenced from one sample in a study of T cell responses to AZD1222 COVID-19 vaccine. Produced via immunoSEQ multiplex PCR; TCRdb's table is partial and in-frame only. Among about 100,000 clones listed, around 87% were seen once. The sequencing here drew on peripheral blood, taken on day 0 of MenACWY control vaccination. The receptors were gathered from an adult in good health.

The CDR3 loop is CASSLGPPGTGELFF. For the CDR3, the DNA is TGTGCCAGCAGCTTGGGGCCCCCAGGCACCGGGGAGCTGTTTTTT. V gene TRBV5-4 combines with J gene TRBJ2-2; D not certain. V was cut by 0 bases and J by 4 bases, with 10 bases left in between. Germline V lookup: CDR1 SGHNT, CDR2 YYREEE (reference sequence). The CDR3 extends over 15 amino acids.

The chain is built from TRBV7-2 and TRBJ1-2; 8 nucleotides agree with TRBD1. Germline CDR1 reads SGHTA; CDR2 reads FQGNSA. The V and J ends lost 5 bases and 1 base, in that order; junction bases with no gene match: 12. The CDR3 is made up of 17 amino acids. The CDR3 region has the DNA TGTGCCAGCAGCGAAGACAGGGGAAGGTCTCTTAACTATGGCTACACCTTC. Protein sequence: CASSEDRGRSLNYGYTF.

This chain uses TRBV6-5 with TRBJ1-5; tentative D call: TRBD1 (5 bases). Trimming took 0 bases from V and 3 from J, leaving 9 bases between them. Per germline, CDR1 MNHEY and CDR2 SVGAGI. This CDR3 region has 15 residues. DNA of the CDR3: TGTGCCAGCAGTTACTCGAGCAGGGTCAATCAGCCCCAGCATTTT. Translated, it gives CASSYSSRVNQPQHF.